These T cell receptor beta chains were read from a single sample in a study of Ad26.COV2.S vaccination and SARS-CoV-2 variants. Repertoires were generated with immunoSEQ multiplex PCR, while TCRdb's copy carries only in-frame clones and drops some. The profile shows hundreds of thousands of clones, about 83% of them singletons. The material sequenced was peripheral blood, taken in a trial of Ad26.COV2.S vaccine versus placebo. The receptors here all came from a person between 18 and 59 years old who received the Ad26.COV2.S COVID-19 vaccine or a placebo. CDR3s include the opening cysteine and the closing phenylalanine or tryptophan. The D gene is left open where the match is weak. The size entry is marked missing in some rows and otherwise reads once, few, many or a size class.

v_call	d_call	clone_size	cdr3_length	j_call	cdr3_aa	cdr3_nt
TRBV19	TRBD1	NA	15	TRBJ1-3	CASSLPGTGGNTIYF	TGTGCCAGTAGTCTCCCCGGGACAGGGGGAAACACCATATATTTT
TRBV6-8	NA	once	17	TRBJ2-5	CASSYSVEGSRWGTQYF	TGTGCCAGCAGTTACTCGGTAGAGGGATCCAGATGGGGGACCCAGTACTTC
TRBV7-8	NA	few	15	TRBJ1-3	CASSRGANSGNTIYF	TGTGCCAGCAGCCGAGGGGCCAACTCTGGAAACACCATATATTTT
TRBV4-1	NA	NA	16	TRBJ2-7	CASSQDWDAGGGEQYF	TGCGCCAGCAGCCAAGATTGGGACGCGGGTGGCGGCGAGCAGTACTTC
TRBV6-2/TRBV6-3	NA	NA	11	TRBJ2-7	CASSSGFKQYF	TGTGCCAGCAGTAGCGGCTTCAAGCAGTACTTC
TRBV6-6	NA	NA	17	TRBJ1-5	CASSQTTVSYSNQPQHF	TGTGCCAGCAGTCAGACAACAGTCTCGTATAGCAATCAGCCCCAGCATTTT
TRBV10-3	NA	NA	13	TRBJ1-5	CAISFYSNQPQHF	TGTGCCATCAGTTTCTATAGCAATCAGCCCCAGCATTTT
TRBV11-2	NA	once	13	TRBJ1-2	CASASERGYGYTF	TGTGCCAGCGCCTCAGAAAGGGGTTATGGCTACACCTTC
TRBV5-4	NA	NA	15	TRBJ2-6	CASSPGGAGANVLTF	TGTGCCAGCAGCCCCGGCGGGGCTGGGGCCAACGTCCTGACTTTC
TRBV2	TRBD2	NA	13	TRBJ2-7	CASRLAGYYEQYF	TGTGCCAGTCGACTAGCGGGGTACTACGAGCAGTACTTC
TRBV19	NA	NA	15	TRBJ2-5	CASSIGFRGSETQYF	TGTGCCAGTAGTATAGGTTTCAGGGGTTCAGAGACCCAGTACTTC
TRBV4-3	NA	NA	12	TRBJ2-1	CASSQRYNEQFF	TGCGCCAGCAGCCAAAGGTACAATGAGCAGTTCTTC
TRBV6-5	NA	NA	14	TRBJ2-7	CASSYEEGLYEQYF	TGTGCCAGCAGTTACGAAGAGGGGCTCTACGAGCAGTACTTC
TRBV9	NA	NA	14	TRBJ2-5	CASSVGRGQETQYF	TGTGCCAGCAGCGTAGGACGGGGTCAAGAGACCCAGTACTTC
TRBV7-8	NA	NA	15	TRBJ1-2	CASSLRVQVDYGYTF	TGTGCCAGCAGCTTACGAGTCCAAGTAGACTATGGCTACACCTTC
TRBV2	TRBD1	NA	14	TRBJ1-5	CASALTGYNQPQHF	TGTGCCAGCGCCTTGACAGGGTACAATCAGCCCCAGCATTTT
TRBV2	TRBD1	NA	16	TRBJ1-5	CASSTNRQGGDQPQHF	TGTGCCAGCAGTACCAATCGACAGGGGGGGGATCAGCCCCAGCATTTT
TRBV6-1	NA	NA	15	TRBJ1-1	CASHSWGTPNTEAFF	TGTGCCAGCCACAGCTGGGGGACTCCTAACACTGAAGCTTTCTTT
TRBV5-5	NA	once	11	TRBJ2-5	CASSRGGAQYF	TGTGCCAGCAGCCGGGGTGGGGCCCAGTACTTC
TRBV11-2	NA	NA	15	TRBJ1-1	CASSPGSRHNTEAFF	TGTGCCAGCAGCCCCGGATCGAGGCATAACACTGAAGCTTTCTTT
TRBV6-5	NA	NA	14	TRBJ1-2	CASSYSGDNYGYTF	TGTGCCAGCAGTTACTCGGGGGATAACTATGGCTACACCTTC
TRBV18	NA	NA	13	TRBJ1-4	CASSPDADEKLFF	TGTGCCAGCTCTCCGGACGCGGATGAAAAACTGTTTTTT
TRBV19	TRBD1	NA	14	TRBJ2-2	CATSGTGYTGELFF	TGTGCCACTTCCGGGACAGGGTACACCGGGGAGCTGTTTTTT
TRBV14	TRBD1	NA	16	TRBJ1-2	CASSQTGTGKYYGYTF	TGTGCCAGCAGCCAAACCGGGACAGGGAAGTACTATGGCTACACCTTC
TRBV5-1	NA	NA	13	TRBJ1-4	CASSRGRNEKLFF	TGCGCCAGCAGCCGGGGTCGAAATGAAAAACTGTTTTTT
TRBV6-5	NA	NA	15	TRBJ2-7	CASSYTAGTVYEQYF	TGTGCCAGCAGTTACACGGCGGGAACGGTCTACGAGCAGTACTTC
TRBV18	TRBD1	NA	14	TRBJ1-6	CASSPGQANSPLHF	TGTGCCAGCTCACCCGGACAGGCCAATTCACCCCTCCACTTT